This is a list of T cell receptor beta chains from one sample in a study of blood T cell repertoires in COVID-19. Assay: immunoSEQ multiplex PCR; the TCRdb copy retains only in-frame clones and omits some. The sample contains just over 150,000 clones, 70% to 85% of which appear only once. The sequenced sample consisted of peripheral blood. These receptor sequences come from a woman of 80 years or more with acute or convalescent COVID-19. CDR3s include the opening cysteine and the closing phenylalanine or tryptophan. Each record gives: clone size, J gene, D gene, V gene, CDR3 DNA, CDR3 protein. A D gene is named only where the DNA matches it firmly. Expanded clones get a size class; other rows say once, few or many, or leave the size out.

clone size: -; J gene: TRBJ1-4; D gene: TRBD1; V gene: TRBV14; CDR3 DNA: TGTGCCAGCAGCCAAATCGAACAACAGGGGGTTGAAAAACTGTTTTTT; CDR3 protein: CASSQIEQQGVEKLFF
clone size: many; J gene: TRBJ2-2; D gene: -; V gene: TRBV5-4; CDR3 DNA: TGTGCCAGCAGCTTGGAGGAGGGCAACGGGGAGCTGTTTTTT; CDR3 protein: CASSLEEGNGELFF
clone size: -; J gene: TRBJ1-3; D gene: -; V gene: TRBV2; CDR3 DNA: TGTGCCAGCAGTGAACAGGAGGGGACTGGAAACACCATATATTTT; CDR3 protein: CASSEQEGTGNTIYF
clone size: -; J gene: TRBJ1-4; D gene: -; V gene: TRBV4-3; CDR3 DNA: TGCGCCAGCAGCCACTCTTCCCGGGAGGAAAAACTGTTTTTT; CDR3 protein: CASSHSSREEKLFF
clone size: -; J gene: TRBJ1-2; D gene: -; V gene: TRBV4-1; CDR3 DNA: TGCGCCAGCAGCCCGGACAGTGCTAACTATGGCTACACCTTC; CDR3 protein: CASSPDSANYGYTF
clone size: -; J gene: TRBJ2-7; D gene: -; V gene: TRBV29-1; CDR3 DNA: TGCAGCGTTGAATCCCCGAGCTCCTACGAGCAGTACTTC; CDR3 protein: CSVESPSSYEQYF
clone size: few; J gene: TRBJ1-1; D gene: TRBD1; V gene: TRBV7-8; CDR3 DNA: TGTGCCAGCAGCTTATTTCCGGGACAGGGGAACACTGAAGCTTTCTTT; CDR3 protein: CASSLFPGQGNTEAFF
clone size: -; J gene: TRBJ1-1; D gene: -; V gene: TRBV5-4; CDR3 DNA: TGTGCCAGCAGCTTGTTAGGGGTGGAGGCTTTCTTT; CDR3 protein: CASSLLGVEAFF
clone size: -; J gene: TRBJ1-1; D gene: -; V gene: TRBV12-5; CDR3 DNA: TGTGCTAGTGGTTCACACGCCTCGGTCGAGGGCACTGAAGCTTTCTTT; CDR3 protein: CASGSHASVEGTEAFF
clone size: -; J gene: TRBJ1-2; D gene: -; V gene: TRBV14; CDR3 DNA: TGTGCCAGCAGTCGTACATACTATGGCTACACCTTC; CDR3 protein: CASSRTYYGYTF
clone size: -; J gene: TRBJ1-1; D gene: -; V gene: TRBV29-1; CDR3 DNA: TGCAGCGTTGAGGGCCAGATAATGAACACTGAAGCTTTCTTT; CDR3 protein: CSVEGQIMNTEAFF
clone size: -; J gene: TRBJ2-1; D gene: TRBD2; V gene: TRBV10-2; CDR3 DNA: TGCGCCAGCGCCATTTCCGCGGGAGATTGGAATGAGCAGTTCTTC; CDR3 protein: CASAISAGDWNEQFF
clone size: -; J gene: TRBJ2-1; D gene: -; V gene: TRBV5-1; CDR3 DNA: TGCGCCAGCAGCATACTAGGGAGCTCCTACAATGAGCAGTTCTTC; CDR3 protein: CASSILGSSYNEQFF
clone size: -; J gene: TRBJ2-5; D gene: TRBD2; V gene: TRBV7-7; CDR3 DNA: TGTGCCAGCAGCCCCAGCGGGGAGGGTTGGGAAGAGACCCAGTACTTC; CDR3 protein: CASSPSGEGWEETQYF
clone size: -; J gene: TRBJ2-1; D gene: -; V gene: TRBV19; CDR3 DNA: TGTGCCAGTAGTACCTTGGGGCATTTCTACAATGAGCAGTTCTTC; CDR3 protein: CASSTLGHFYNEQFF
clone size: -; J gene: TRBJ1-4; D gene: -; V gene: TRBV30; CDR3 DNA: TGTGCCTGGAGCAGGCCTAATGAAAAACTGTTTTTT; CDR3 protein: CAWSRPNEKLFF
clone size: -; J gene: TRBJ2-7; D gene: TRBD1; V gene: TRBV7-9; CDR3 DNA: TGTGCCAGCCTTCAAGAAGGACAGGGGGCGTTTGAGCAGTACTTC; CDR3 protein: CASLQEGQGAFEQYF
clone size: -; J gene: TRBJ1-6; D gene: TRBD1; V gene: TRBV6-5; CDR3 DNA: TGTGCCAGCACCAGGACAGGGGATTATTCACCCCTCCACTTT; CDR3 protein: CASTRTGDYSPLHF
clone size: -; J gene: TRBJ1-1; D gene: -; V gene: TRBV12-5; CDR3 DNA: TGTGCTAGTGGTTTGGTCATGACCGTTGGAGCTGAAGCTTTCTTT; CDR3 protein: CASGLVMTVGAEAFF
clone size: many; J gene: TRBJ2-1; D gene: TRBD2; V gene: TRBV19; CDR3 DNA: TGTGCCACCAAGCGGGAGCCGAATGAGCAGTTCTTC; CDR3 protein: CATKREPNEQFF
clone size: -; J gene: TRBJ2-3; D gene: TRBD2; V gene: TRBV5-1; CDR3 DNA: TGCGCCAGCAGCTTACTAGCGGGAGGACCACAGGGTACGCAGTATTTT; CDR3 protein: CASSLLAGGPQGTQYF
clone size: -; J gene: TRBJ1-6; D gene: TRBD1; V gene: TRBV5-4; CDR3 DNA: TGTGCCAGCAGCTTCGGAGTGGGACAGACAAATTCACCCCTCCACTTT; CDR3 protein: CASSFGVGQTNSPLHF
clone size: -; J gene: TRBJ2-3; D gene: -; V gene: TRBV7-2; CDR3 DNA: TGTGCCAGCAGCTTATCCCCTAATACGCAGTATTTT; CDR3 protein: CASSLSPNTQYF
clone size: -; J gene: TRBJ2-2; D gene: -; V gene: TRBV3-1/TRBV3-2; CDR3 DNA: TGTGCCAGCAGCCAGAACAGGCCCGCGAACACCGGGGAGCTGTTTTTT; CDR3 protein: CASSQNRPANTGELFF
clone size: -; J gene: TRBJ2-3; D gene: -; V gene: TRBV2; CDR3 DNA: TGTGCCAGCAGTCAAGAGTCGGGGGGACACGCAGATACGCAGTATTTT; CDR3 protein: CASSQESGGHADTQYF
clone size: few; J gene: TRBJ1-5; D gene: TRBD1; V gene: TRBV12-5; CDR3 DNA: TGTGCTAGTGGTTTCGGAGTTACAGGGGGCGGACAGCCCCAGCATTTT; CDR3 protein: CASGFGVTGGGQPQHF
clone size: -; J gene: TRBJ1-1; D gene: TRBD1; V gene: TRBV7-9; CDR3 DNA: TGTGCCAGCAGCTCCAAACAGGGGGGAAAAACTGAAGCTTTCTTT; CDR3 protein: CASSSKQGGKTEAFF
clone size: -; J gene: TRBJ1-5; D gene: -; V gene: TRBV6-1; CDR3 DNA: TGTGCCAGCAGTGAGGGAGTGGGTCAGCCCCAGCATTTT; CDR3 protein: CASSEGVGQPQHF
clone size: -; J gene: TRBJ1-1; D gene: TRBD1; V gene: TRBV12-3/TRBV12-4; CDR3 DNA: TGTGCCAGCAGTGGGGGACAGGGGCCTGAAGCTTTCTTT; CDR3 protein: CASSGGQGPEAFF
clone size: -; J gene: TRBJ1-1; D gene: -; V gene: TRBV5-1; CDR3 DNA: TGCGCCAGCAGCTTTGGGGACACTAACACTGAAGCTTTCTTT; CDR3 protein: CASSFGDTNTEAFF
clone size: -; J gene: TRBJ1-5; D gene: TRBD1; V gene: TRBV6-2/TRBV6-3; CDR3 DNA: TGTGCCAGCAGTTACTCGACTCCGGGACAGGGGGCCAATCAGCCCCAGCATTTT; CDR3 protein: CASSYSTPGQGANQPQHF
clone size: -; J gene: TRBJ2-4; D gene: TRBD2; V gene: TRBV6-5; CDR3 DNA: TGTGCCAGCAGTTACCGGGAGGGGCAAAACATTCAGTACTTC; CDR3 protein: CASSYREGQNIQYF
clone size: -; J gene: TRBJ2-3; D gene: TRBD2; V gene: TRBV19; CDR3 DNA: TGTGCCAGTAGTATTGGGCTAGCGGTCACAGATACGCAGTATTTT; CDR3 protein: CASSIGLAVTDTQYF
clone size: -; J gene: TRBJ2-1; D gene: TRBD2; V gene: TRBV14; CDR3 DNA: TGTGCCAGCAGCCTGACTAGCGGTTACAATGAGCAGTTCTTC; CDR3 protein: CASSLTSGYNEQFF
clone size: few; J gene: TRBJ1-1; D gene: -; V gene: TRBV29-1; CDR3 DNA: TGCAGCGTACAGGACACTCTGAACACTGAAGCTTTCTTT; CDR3 protein: CSVQDTLNTEAFF
clone size: once; J gene: TRBJ1-5; D gene: -; V gene: TRBV12-3/TRBV12-4; CDR3 DNA: TGTGCCAGCAGCCGTCGGAGAGGCCCCCAGCATTTT; CDR3 protein: CASSRRRGPQHF
clone size: -; J gene: TRBJ2-1; D gene: -; V gene: TRBV7-9; CDR3 DNA: TGTGCCAGCAGGGGTGGGGACACCTACAATGAGCAGTTCTTC; CDR3 protein: CASRGGDTYNEQFF
clone size: -; J gene: TRBJ1-2; D gene: -; V gene: TRBV6-1; CDR3 DNA: TGTGCCAGCAGTGAAGTGGGGCAGATACGCTATGGCTACACCTTC; CDR3 protein: CASSEVGQIRYGYTF
clone size: -; J gene: TRBJ2-5; D gene: -; V gene: TRBV5-1; CDR3 DNA: TGCGCCAGCAGCGCACGGGGGAGAGGGTCAGAGACCCAGTACTTC; CDR3 protein: CASSARGRGSETQYF
clone size: -; J gene: TRBJ2-1; D gene: -; V gene: TRBV27; CDR3 DNA: TGTGCCAGCAGTTCGGACAGGGAGGGTGAGCAGTTCTTC; CDR3 protein: CASSSDREGEQFF
clone size: -; J gene: TRBJ1-5; D gene: TRBD1; V gene: TRBV19; CDR3 DNA: TGTGCCAGTAGCGCCGGGACAGGGGTATATCAGCCCCAGCATTTT; CDR3 protein: CASSAGTGVYQPQHF
clone size: once; J gene: TRBJ2-1; D gene: TRBD1; V gene: TRBV7-2; CDR3 DNA: TGTGCCAGCAGCGATGGGACAGGGCAGAATGAGCAGTTCTTC; CDR3 protein: CASSDGTGQNEQFF
clone size: -; J gene: TRBJ2-7; D gene: TRBD2; V gene: TRBV6-2/TRBV6-3; CDR3 DNA: TGTGCCAGCAGTTCGCCAGGACTAGCGGGACTCTACGAGCAGTACTTC; CDR3 protein: CASSSPGLAGLYEQYF
clone size: -; J gene: TRBJ2-7; D gene: TRBD2; V gene: TRBV2; CDR3 DNA: TGTGCCAGCACAGAAAGCGGGAGATCCGAGCAGTACTTC; CDR3 protein: CASTESGRSEQYF
clone size: few; J gene: TRBJ1-1; D gene: -; V gene: TRBV5-6; CDR3 DNA: TGTGCCAGCAGCATCCGACTAAACACTGAAGCTTTCTTT; CDR3 protein: CASSIRLNTEAFF
clone size: -; J gene: TRBJ1-5; D gene: -; V gene: TRBV30; CDR3 DNA: TGTGCCTGGGCCCGCGGGGCAAAAAGGAATCAGCCCCAGCATTTT; CDR3 protein: CAWARGAKRNQPQHF